Listed below are T cell receptor beta chains from one sample, sequenced in a study of radiotherapy plus CTLA-4 blockade in lung cancer. The protocol was immunoSEQ multiplex PCR, while the TCRdb copy is restricted to in-frame clones and leaves out a portion. This table holds about 97,000 clones, roughly 74% found once. This specimen was peripheral blood, taken from a patient treated with radiotherapy plus ipilimumab. Receptors originate from a human donor with non-small cell lung cancer who had a partial response to radiotherapy plus ipilimumab. Some clones in this sample may be carry-over from other donors' samples. The CDR3 runs from the conserved cysteine through the conserved F or W. The D gene is left open where the match is weak. Some rows mark clone size as missing; the rest say once, few, many or name a class of expanded clone.

medium-sized,TRBV7-9,TRBJ1-5,-,TGTGCCAGCAGCTCCCAAAATCAGCCCCAGCATTTT,CASSSQNQPQHF
-,TRBV7-8,TRBJ1-3,-,TGTGCCAGCAGCGGGCCAGGTCCGGCATATAGAAACACCATATATTTT,CASSGPGPAYRNTIYF
once,TRBV6-5,TRBJ2-7,-,TGTGCCAGCAGTTACGCAAGCGGTGACTACGAGCAGTACTTC,CASSYASGDYEQYF
-,TRBV5-4,TRBJ2-7,TRBD2,TGTGCCAGCAGCTTGGCGGGGGGGACGGAGCAGTACTTC,CASSLAGGTEQYF
-,TRBV6-1,TRBJ1-5,-,TGTGCCAGCAGGCCCACTTGGGGAGCTGCTCAGCCCCAGCATTTT,CASRPTWGAAQPQHF
few,TRBV25-1,TRBJ2-1,TRBD1,TGTGCCAGCAGGGGACAGGGGGCGAATGAGCAGTTCTTC,CASRGQGANEQFF
once,TRBV4-3,TRBJ1-5,-,TGCGCCAGCAGCCAGACGGGGGTTGGGCTGCCCCAGCATTTT,CASSQTGVGLPQHF
-,TRBV4-2,TRBJ2-2,TRBD2,TGTGCCAGCAGCCATTCCCCCGGGACTATTGCCGGGGAGCTGTTTTTT,CASSHSPGTIAGELFF
-,TRBV29-1,TRBJ2-3,-,TGCAGCGTTGAAGATTCGGCCCATGGGCTTACAGATACGCAGTATTTT,CSVEDSAHGLTDTQYF
-,TRBV7-8,TRBJ1-2,-,TGTGCCAGCAGCTTAGGGTATGGGCGGGGCTATGGCTACACCTTC,CASSLGYGRGYGYTF
few,TRBV28,TRBJ1-5,-,TGTGCCAGCAGTTTTGAGCCTTATAGCAATCAGCCCCAGCATTTT,CASSFEPYSNQPQHF
-,TRBV7-3,TRBJ2-1,TRBD2,TGTGCCAGCAGCTTAAGGGGGTCGGGAGGGCAGCTCAATGAGCAGTTCTTC,CASSLRGSGGQLNEQFF